This T cell receptor (beta chain) was identified during a study of blood T cell repertoires in COVID-19 (dated by TCRdb to between 2020 and 2021). Regarding the complete study: Collaborator samples came from the United States, Italy and Spain and covered acute and convalescent phases of COVID-19. Nearly every sample came with metadata listing a de-identified subject ID, COVID-19 status, age in years and sex. The prospective study material was composed of cDNA or gDNA derived from T cells, B-cell-depleted T cells, or PBMCs. HLA class I and class II types, where available, came from metadata supplied by the sample provider rather than from assay-based typing. The dataset comprised deeply sampled blood TCRbeta repertoires from subjects exposed to, actively infected with, or recovered from COVID-19. The repertoires were released in a freely available public database meant as a resource for research on the immune response to SARS-CoV-2. The samples were drawn from the first 160 participants of the ongoing ImmuneRACE study and from roughly 1,300 subjects provided by 6 global collaborators. Points the paper makes about the study in general: How much clinical and demographic metadata was included differed by source and by participant, and the metadata was provided uncurated.

TCRbeta CDR3 regions were amplified from genomic DNA using the immunoSEQ Assay, a bias-controlled multiplex PCR. The original pipeline was this. Within the assay, amplification of reference gene primers was used to estimate how many nucleated cells each sample contained. To quantify the absolute abundance of each unique TCRbeta CDR3 rearrangement, sequence reads were collapsed and filtered. For each sample, productive Simpson clonality was calculated as the square root of Simpson's diversity index over productive rearrangements. The table was pulled from immuneACCESS by TCRdb, which kept in-frame rearrangements only. Such tables lose some clones; where checked, under half of the loss comes from unresolved V genes, and the rest has no known cause. The D gene and trimming were derived from the DNA, and the V and J assignments and clone size from that table. This sample is represented by roughly 400,000 clones; approximately 90% of them were singletons. The leading ten clones occupy less than 1.5% of the sample.

As concerns this clone: Its antigen is still unknown. No quality values exist for individual bases; no much larger clone is one base distant.

Taken from cysteine to phenylalanine, the CDR3 has 16 residues. Only the CDR3 part of the read is kept: 48 bases, read in frame from the first base. CDR1 and CDR2 were assigned from the germline V gene as SGDLS and YYNGEE. From V the trimming removes 3 bases and from J it removes 0 bases, while the gene matches leave 7 bases of the junction unaccounted for. In the prospective study, participants were about 18 to 89 years old, resided in 25 or so geographic areas of the United States, and were enrolled through a virtual design. Cohort assignment in the prospective study relied on participant-reported clinical history from a screening survey and a study questionnaire. A participant counted as exposed if, within 2 weeks of entering the study, that participant had been in contact with someone who had a PCR-confirmed or clinician-diagnosed COVID-19 case. Mobile phlebotomists in the prospective study collected whole blood, serum and a nasopharyngeal or oropharyngeal swab from every participant. Participants in the prospective study had the option to provide additional blood draws and questionnaires over an approximately 2-month period. Prospective study blood samples were shipped either frozen or at room temperature before DNA extraction.

The V and J segments used are TRBV9 and TRBJ2-3; a stretch of 7 junction bases matches TRBD2. The sequence was obtained from a woman between 18 and 29 years old who had been exposed to COVID-19. The source material was PBMCs or T cells enriched from blood (not recorded which). In nucleotide form, the sequence is TGTGCCAGCAGCGCCCACTTGGGGGGGAGCACAGATACGCAGTATTTT. Translated, it reads CASSAHLGGSTDTQYF.